Listed here is a single T cell receptor (beta chain). Its cognate antigen is unknown. A read error is likely, as this CDR3 ends without the conserved phenylalanine or tryptophan. This specimen comes from a study of tumor-infiltrating lymphocytes in primary liver carcinoma. Findings and limits, study-wide: Appearing in all five tumor regions was true of only about 8-25% of top clones. Lower overlap was observed for tumor-adjacent and tumor-blood pairs relative to tumor region pairs. A significantly higher top-250-clone fraction was recorded for tumors than for blood (p = 0.039).

Using a constant-region primer together with ProtoScript II reverse transcriptase, TCR beta cDNA was made from about 500 ng of total RNA. Three rounds of nested multiplex PCR with slightly modified ARM-PCR produced TCR beta libraries. The first two PCR rounds used TRBV1-TRBV30 primers with a Cbeta primer, around 10 cycles each. TCRdb recomputed calls from the multiplex PCR reads with MiXCR, one row per CDR3 protein. Among more than 45,000 distinct CDR3 sequences listed, approximately 80% were seen once. Trimming pared 6 bases from V and 3 bases from J, leaving 15 bases between. Germline V gene data show CDR1 as ENHRY and CDR2 as SYGVKD. The CDR3 totals 15 residues. Investigators took RNA and DNA out together from 20-30 mg of unsorted bulk tissue. The cohort consisted of patients whose primary liver carcinoma was surgically resected.

What was sequenced was liver tumor tissue from sampling region 5. Subset specified: tumor region T5, tumor centre. This TCR derives from a middle-aged man with primary liver carcinoma and hepatitis B virus infection. The chain couples TRBV10-3 to TRBJ2-1; D gene uncertain. The CDR3 bases are TGTGCCATCAGGAAGAATAGCTGGGTCTACAATGAGCAGTTCCTC. This gives the protein CAIRKNSWVYNEQFL.